One T cell receptor beta chain is described in this entry. CDR1 is SEHNR and CDR2 is FQNEAQ in the germline V gene (reference sequence). CDR3 length: 13 residues. The V segment lost 8 bases and the J segment 5 bases; nucleotides outside the gene matches: 6. The data were taken from a study of blood T cell repertoires in COVID-19. Authors' analysis steps: Scientists estimated how many nucleated cells there were by amplifying reference gene primers. Sequencing was performed with immunoSEQ multiplex PCR; in TCRdb, only in-frame clones are kept and a portion is missing. The DNA gave D and trimming, while V, J and clone size come from that table. This sample carries approximately 400,000 clones, 70% to 90% of them seen once, and the ten largest clones take roughly 12%. Those enrolled in Seattle joined during active infection and were followed longitudinally afterward.

The clonotype comes from a woman in her fifties or sixties with COVID-19, enrolled during active disease. The rearrangement joins TRBV7-9 to TRBJ2-1, with 7 nucleotides matching TRBD2. The sample consisted of peripheral blood. The CDR3 is CASEVAGHNEQFF. DNA of the CDR3: TGTGCCAGCGAGGTAGCGGGTCACAATGAGCAGTTCTTC. Using reference TRBV7-9 and TRBJ2-1 for the parts outside the CDR3, the full variable domain is DTGVSQNPRHKITKRGQNVTFRCDPISEHNRLYWYRQTLGQGPEFLTYFQNEAQLEKSRLLSDRFSAERPKGSFSTLEIQRTEQGDSAMYLCASEVAGHNEQFFGPGTRLTVL.